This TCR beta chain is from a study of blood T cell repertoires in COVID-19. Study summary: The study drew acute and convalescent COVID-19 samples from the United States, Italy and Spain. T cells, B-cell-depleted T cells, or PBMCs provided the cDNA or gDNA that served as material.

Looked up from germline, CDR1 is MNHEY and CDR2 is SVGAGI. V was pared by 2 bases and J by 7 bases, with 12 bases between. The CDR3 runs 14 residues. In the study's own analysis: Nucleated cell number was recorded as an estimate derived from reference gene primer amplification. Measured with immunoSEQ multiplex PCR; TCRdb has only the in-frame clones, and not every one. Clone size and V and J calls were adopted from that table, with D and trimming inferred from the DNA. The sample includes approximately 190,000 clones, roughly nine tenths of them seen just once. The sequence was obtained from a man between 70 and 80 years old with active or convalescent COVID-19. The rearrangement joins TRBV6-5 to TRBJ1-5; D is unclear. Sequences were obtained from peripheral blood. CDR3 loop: CASSYGTGSQPQHF. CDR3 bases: TGTGCCAGCAGTTACGGTACGGGAAGCCAGCCCCAGCATTTT.